This T cell receptor beta chain stems from a study of CD8+ T cells in alopecia areata. CDR3 size: 11 residues. The germline gives CDR1 DFQATT, CDR2 SNEGSKA (reference sequence). V was trimmed by 1 base and J by 5 bases, leaving 4 bases between them. Peripheral blood and lesional scalp punch biopsies came from alopecia areata patients. The researchers isolated CD4+ and CD8+ T cells from PBMCs by sorting. Study-level findings and limits: In lesional scalp, particularly from alopecia totalis/universalis, clonality was higher than in normal scalp. Unlike in mice, where it was clearer, TCR sharing across patients was less clear, possibly HLA-related.

RNA was isolated and reverse transcribed to cDNA, the sequencing template. Method: immunoSEQ multiplex PCR; TCRdb's copy keeps in-frame clones and lacks some. The sample lists 110,000 to 150,000 clones; around 58% were seen once. Concerning this clone: Its antigen is undetermined.

This sample comprised CD4+ T cells sorted from blood, obtained at week 0. The clonotype comes from a human donor with alopecia areata. This chain joins TRBV20-1 and TRBJ2-3; D unclear. This CDR3 reads CSARVVDTQYF. Written as DNA, the CDR3 is TGCAGTGCTAGAGTTGTAGATACGCAGTATTTT.